The 21 T cell receptor beta chains below all came from one sample that was sequenced in a study of blood T cell repertoires in COVID-19. Here immunoSEQ multiplex PCR was the method, and the copy in TCRdb shows in-frame clones only, minus some. In the table there are more than 200,000 clones, around 89% of which are singletons. Sequences were obtained from peripheral blood. The receptor set was obtained from a man between 65 and 85 years old with acute or convalescent COVID-19.

The J gene is TRBJ2-3, the V gene TRBV7-3; 9 bases fit TRBD2. Per the germline V gene, CDR1 is SGHTA and CDR2 is FQGTGA. With V trimmed by 4 bases and J by 10 bases, 9 bases remained unmatched. This CDR3 region has 14 residues. As DNA, the CDR3 is TGTGCCAGCAGCTCGATGCTTAGCGGGGGACCGCAGTATTTT. It encodes CASSSMLSGGPQYF.

The chain employs TRBV2 and TRBJ2-3; TRBD1 matches at 9 bases. The CDR3 has 14 residues. With 1 base clipped from V and 4 bases from J, the junction kept 0 bases outside the gene matches. CDR1 is SNHLY, CDR2 FYNNEI, per germline. The CDR3 DNA is TGTGCCAGCAGTGAAGACAGGGGGCCAGATACGCAGTATTTT. Amino acid sequence: CASSEDRGPDTQYF.

The rearrangement uses TRBV18 and TRBJ2-5, with 10 nucleotides matching TRBD2. J lost 2 bases, V lost 4 bases, and 4 bases had no gene match. The germline gives CDR1 KGHSH, CDR2 LQKENI. The CDR3 spans 15 residues. CDR3 in amino acids: CASSRLAGPQETQYF. In DNA, the CDR3 is TGTGCCAGCTCACGACTAGCGGGCCCTCAAGAGACCCAGTACTTC.

This chain uses TRBV7-9 with TRBJ2-1; 7 nucleotides align to TRBD2. The CDR3 totals 17 residues. Losses at the gene ends were 2 bases for V and 4 bases for J; bases not matched to a gene: 11. Germline CDR1 and CDR2: SEHNR and FQNEAQ (reference sequence). The CDR3 protein is CASSLFQGTNRYNEQFF. CDR3 nucleotides: TGTGCCAGCAGCTTATTCCAAGGGACTAACAGATACAATGAGCAGTTCTTC.

V is TRBV20-1 and J is TRBJ2-1; D remains unclear. V lost 3 bases, J lost 8 bases, and 14 bases lay in between. Germline V gene data show CDR1 as DFQATT and CDR2 as SNEGSKA (reference sequence). CDR3 length: 13 residues. CDR3 residues: CSASRRRGDEQFF. CDR3 nucleotides: TGCAGTGCTAGTCGCCGGAGAGGCGATGAGCAGTTCTTC.

The chain combines TRBV4-1 with TRBJ1-1; TRBD1 might be the D (5 bases). The CDR3 runs 16 residues. V was trimmed by 4 bases and J by 2 bases, leaving 17 bases between them. Germline V lookup: CDR1 MGHRA, CDR2 YSYEKL. Here the CDR3 reads CASSRSPTAGNTEAFF. CDR3 in DNA: TGCGCCAGCAGCCGGTCTCCGACAGCCGGCAACACTGAAGCTTTCTTT.

This chain connects TRBV12-3 or TRBV12-4 to TRBJ1-5; a weak D match, TRBD1 (5 bases). The V gene lost 3 bases and the J gene lost 13 bases, with 16 bases spanning the gap. This CDR3 comprises 13 residues. CDR3 in amino acids: CASSFSTGELQHF. For the CDR3, the DNA is TGTGCCAGCAGTTTCTCGACGGGGGAGTTGCAGCATTTT.

The chain recombines TRBV18 with TRBJ1-2; 7 nucleotides agree with TRBD1. Trimming removed 2 bases from V and 4 bases from J; junction bases left unmatched: 7. The CDR3 has 15 amino acids. The germline V gene has CDR1 KGHSH and CDR2 LQKENI. CDR3 residues: CASSPENRGSYGYTF. The CDR3 bases are TGTGCCAGCTCACCAGAGAACAGGGGTTCCTATGGCTACACCTTC.

The chain uses TRBV6-6 and TRBJ2-7; 11 nucleotides match TRBD2. The V gene's germline CDR1 is MNHNY and CDR2 SVGAGI (reference sequence). V gave up 6 bases and J gave up 4 bases; unmatched junction bases: 8. This CDR3 region has 15 residues. This CDR3 reads CASRATSGTFYEQYF. The DNA for the CDR3 is TGTGCCAGCAGAGCGACTAGCGGGACCTTTTACGAGCAGTACTTC.

V usage is TRBV5-6 and J usage is TRBJ1-2; 7 positions agree with TRBD1. Germline V CDR1 and CDR2: SGHDT, YYEEEE. Losses at the gene ends were 0 bases for V and 13 bases for J; bases not matched to a gene: 6. The CDR3 contains 12 residues. This CDR3 is CASSLAATGPTF. The CDR3 DNA is TGTGCCAGCAGCTTGGCCGCGACAGGGCCCACCTTC.

This clone was found once. The CDR3 loop reads CASSFARTGGYEQYF. Written as DNA, the CDR3 is TGTGCCAGCAGTTTTGCCAGGACAGGGGGGTACGAGCAGTACTTC. The chain links TRBV28 to TRBJ2-7; TRBD1 agrees at 10 bases. The CDR3 length is 15 residues. The germline gives CDR1 MDHEN, CDR2 SYDVKM. The junction had 6 bases not matched to a gene; V was cut back by 3 bases and J by 4 bases. Using reference TRBV28 and TRBJ2-7 for the parts outside the CDR3, the full variable domain is DVKVTQSSRYLVKRTGEKVFLECVQDMDHENMFWYRQDPGLGLRLIYFSYDVKMKEKGDIPEGYSVSREKKERFSLILESASTNQTSMYLCASSFARTGGYEQYFGPGTRLTVT.

This clone showed up just once. The V gene is TRBV19, the J gene TRBJ1-4, with 7 bases aligning to TRBD1. The CDR3 contains 15 residues. Trimming cost V 5 bases and J 2 bases; bases outside gene matches: 5. Germline-derived CDR1 and CDR2 are LNHDA and SQIVND (reference sequence). DNA of the CDR3: TGTGCCAGTAGTCCGATACAGGGGACTAATGAAAAACTGTTTTTT. Translated: CASSPIQGTNEKLFF.

The V call is TRBV9, the J call TRBJ2-1; TRBD2 matches at 9 bases. CDR3 length: 17 residues. Germline V gene data show CDR1 as SGDLS and CDR2 as YYNGEE. The V gene end was trimmed by 4 bases and the J gene end by 0 bases; junction bases not matched to a gene: 8. The CDR3 DNA follows: TGTGCCAGCAGCTCGGACCAGACTAGCGGCTCCTACAATGAGCAGTTCTTC. Encoded protein: CASSSDQTSGSYNEQFF.

This chain joins TRBV19 and TRBJ1-2, with a weak D call TRBD1 (6 bases). Per germline, CDR1 LNHDA and CDR2 SQIVND (reference sequence). The V end was cut by 6 bases, the J end by 5 bases, with 16 bases between. The CDR3 consists of 14 residues. The CDR3 region has the DNA TGTGCCAGTAGGACCACAGGGTCTGAGTATGGCTACACCTTC. It is translated as CASRTTGSEYGYTF.

This chain uses TRBV10-3 with TRBJ2-2; D perhaps matches TRBD2 (5 bases). The V end was cut by 1 base, the J end by 1 base, with 13 bases between. The CDR3 consists of 17 residues. Germline loops: CDR1 ENHRY, CDR2 SYGVKD. The CDR3 sequence: CAISELGRGLNTGELFF. DNA of the CDR3: TGTGCCATCAGTGAGTTGGGTCGGGGTTTGAACACCGGGGAGCTGTTTTTT.

In DNA, the CDR3 is TGTGCCAGCAGCTTAGTAGTTTGGGGGGGTTCACCCCTCCACTTT. Residues: CASSLVVWGGSPLHF. The rearrangement links TRBV7-2 to TRBJ1-6, with a tentative D call TRBD1 (5 bases). V was shortened by 1 base and J by 9 bases, with 13 bases between the two germline ends. The CDR3 spans 15 residues. Germline lookup yields CDR1 SGHTA and CDR2 FQGNSA.

This chain joins TRBV7-2 and TRBJ1-6, with 7 nucleotides matching TRBD1. Germline V gene sequence: CDR1 SGHTA, CDR2 FQGNSA. V shed 0 bases and J 7 bases; nucleotides not matched to a gene: 9. The CDR3 spans 17 residues. This CDR3 is CASSLASPGGANSPLHF. The DNA of the CDR3 is TGTGCCAGCAGCTTAGCGAGTCCAGGGGGTGCGAATTCACCCCTCCACTTT.

This sequence joins TRBV27 and TRBJ1-1; 7 positions agree with TRBD1. J was trimmed by 5 bases and V by 4 bases; bases with no gene match: 7. Germline CDR1 reads MNHEY; CDR2 reads SMNVEV (reference sequence). The CDR3 spans 14 residues. CDR3 coding DNA: TGTGCCAGCAGTTCCACCGCGACAGGGACTGAAGCTTTCTTT. Amino acid sequence: CASSSTATGTEAFF.

The chain couples TRBV4-2 to TRBJ2-5; TRBD2 aligns across 7 bases. Germline CDR1 LGHNA, CDR2 YNFKEQ. The V segment lost 1 base and the J segment 3 bases; nucleotides outside the gene matches: 8. CDR3 length equals 16 residues. CDR3 nucleotides: TGTGCCAGCAGCCAAGCCGTAGCAGCGGGAAAAGAGACCCAGTACTTC. It yields the protein CASSQAVAAGKETQYF.

V is TRBV2 and J is TRBJ1-5; D is perhaps TRBD1 (5 bases). CDR1 and CDR2 from the germline V gene are SNHLY and FYNNEI. The CDR3 runs to 13 residues. The CDR3 DNA reads as TGTTCCTCCAGCCAGGGTAGTAGTCAGCCCCAGCATTTT. This codes for CSSSQGSSQPQHF.

The gene calls are TRBV5-4 and TRBJ2-3, with 12 bases that match TRBD2. V lost 10 bases, J lost 2 bases, and 5 bases stayed unmatched. Germline assignment: CDR1 SGHNT and CDR2 YYREEE (reference sequence). The CDR3 loop spans 14 amino acids. The CDR3 nucleotides are TGTGCCGGTCGACTAGCGGGGGACACAGATACGCAGTATTTT. Protein sequence: CAGRLAGDTDTQYF. The whole variable domain, remainder taken from reference TRBV5-4 and TRBJ2-3, is ETGVTQSPTHLIKTRGQQVTLRCSSQSGHNTVSWYQQALGQGPQFIFQYYREEENGRGNFPPRFSGLQFPNYSSELNVNALELDDSALYLCAGRLAGDTDTQYFGPGTRLTVL.